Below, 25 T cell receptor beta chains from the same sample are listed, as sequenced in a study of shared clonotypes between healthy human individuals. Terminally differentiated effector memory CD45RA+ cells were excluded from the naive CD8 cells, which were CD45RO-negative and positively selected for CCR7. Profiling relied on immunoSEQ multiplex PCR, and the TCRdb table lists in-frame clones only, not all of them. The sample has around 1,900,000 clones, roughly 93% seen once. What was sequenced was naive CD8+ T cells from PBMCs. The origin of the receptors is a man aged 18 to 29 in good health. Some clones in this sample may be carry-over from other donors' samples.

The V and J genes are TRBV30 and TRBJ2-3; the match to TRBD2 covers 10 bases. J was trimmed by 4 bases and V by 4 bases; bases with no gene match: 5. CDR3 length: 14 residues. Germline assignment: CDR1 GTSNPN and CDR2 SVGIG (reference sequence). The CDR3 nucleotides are TGTGCCTGGACTAGCGGGAGCTTGGCAGATACGCAGTATTTT. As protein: CAWTSGSLADTQYF.

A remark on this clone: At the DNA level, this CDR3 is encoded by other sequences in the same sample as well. The CDR3 reads CASSQDRRTDTQYF. Written as DNA, the CDR3 is TGCGCCAGCAGCCAAGATCGCAGGACAGATACGCAGTATTTT. The V gene is TRBV4-1, the J gene TRBJ2-3; no definite D call. The CDR3 runs 14 residues. V was trimmed by 0 bases and J by 3 bases, leaving 7 bases between them. Per the germline V gene, CDR1 is MGHRA and CDR2 is YSYEKL.

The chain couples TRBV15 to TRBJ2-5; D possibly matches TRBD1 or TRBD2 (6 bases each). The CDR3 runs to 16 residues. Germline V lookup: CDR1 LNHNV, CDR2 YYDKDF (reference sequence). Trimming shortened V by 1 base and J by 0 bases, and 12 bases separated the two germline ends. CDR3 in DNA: TGTGCCACCAGCAGAGGGGGGGCAAGGTACCAAGAGACCCAGTACTTC. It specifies CATSRGGARYQETQYF.

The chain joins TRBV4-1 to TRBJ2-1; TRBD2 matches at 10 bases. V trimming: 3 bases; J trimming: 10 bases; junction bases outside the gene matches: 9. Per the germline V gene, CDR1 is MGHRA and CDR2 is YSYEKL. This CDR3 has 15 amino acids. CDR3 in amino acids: CASSQPASGRGEQFF. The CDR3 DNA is TGCGCCAGCAGCCAGCCGGCGAGCGGGAGGGGGGAGCAGTTCTTC.

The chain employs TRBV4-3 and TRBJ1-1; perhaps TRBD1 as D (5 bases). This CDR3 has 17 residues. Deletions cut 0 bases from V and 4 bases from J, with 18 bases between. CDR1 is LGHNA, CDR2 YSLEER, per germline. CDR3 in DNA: TGCGCCAGCAGCCAAGATATCTTACTAGGGGCTGCCACTGAAGCTTTCTTT. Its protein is CASSQDILLGAATEAFF.

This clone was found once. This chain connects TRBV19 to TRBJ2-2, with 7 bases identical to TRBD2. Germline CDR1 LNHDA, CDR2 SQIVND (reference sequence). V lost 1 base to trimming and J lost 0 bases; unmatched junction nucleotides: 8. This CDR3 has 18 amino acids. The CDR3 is CASSIVGSGAANTGELFF. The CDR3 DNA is TGTGCCAGTAGTATAGTGGGAAGCGGGGCCGCGAACACCGGGGAGCTGTTTTTT.

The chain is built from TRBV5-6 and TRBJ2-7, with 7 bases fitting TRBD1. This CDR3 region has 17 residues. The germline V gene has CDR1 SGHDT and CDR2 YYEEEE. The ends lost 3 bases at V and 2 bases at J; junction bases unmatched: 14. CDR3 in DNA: TGTGCCAGCAGCTCCTCTTCCGGGACAGATAACCCCTACGAGCAGTACTTC. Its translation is CASSSSSGTDNPYEQYF.

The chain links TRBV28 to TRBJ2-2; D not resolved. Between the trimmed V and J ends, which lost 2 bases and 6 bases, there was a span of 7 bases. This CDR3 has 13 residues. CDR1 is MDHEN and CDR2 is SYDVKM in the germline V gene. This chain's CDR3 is CASSLLGAGELFF. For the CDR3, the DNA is TGTGCCAGCAGTTTACTGGGCGCCGGGGAGCTGTTTTTT.

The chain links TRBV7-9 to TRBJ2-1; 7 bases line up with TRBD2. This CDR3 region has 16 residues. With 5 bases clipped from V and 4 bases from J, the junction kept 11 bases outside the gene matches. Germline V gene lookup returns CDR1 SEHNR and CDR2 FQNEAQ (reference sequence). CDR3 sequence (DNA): TGTGCCAGCAGCCCCGGGGAGGGATGGGCATACAATGAGCAGTTCTTC. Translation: CASSPGEGWAYNEQFF.

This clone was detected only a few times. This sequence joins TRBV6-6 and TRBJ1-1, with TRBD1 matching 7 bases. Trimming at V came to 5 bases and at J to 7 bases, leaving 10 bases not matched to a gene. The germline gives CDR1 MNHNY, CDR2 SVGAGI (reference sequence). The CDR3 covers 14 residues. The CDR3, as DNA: TGTGCCAGCAGTCCGCAGACAGGGCTCTTTGAAGCTTTCTTT. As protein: CASSPQTGLFEAFF.

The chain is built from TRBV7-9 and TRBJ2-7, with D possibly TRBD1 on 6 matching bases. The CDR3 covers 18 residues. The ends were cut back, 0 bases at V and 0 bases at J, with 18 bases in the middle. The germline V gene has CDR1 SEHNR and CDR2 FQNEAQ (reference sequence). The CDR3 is CASSLAPLGQGSSYEQYF. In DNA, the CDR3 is TGTGCCAGCAGCTTAGCTCCGTTAGGGCAGGGGAGCTCCTACGAGCAGTACTTC.

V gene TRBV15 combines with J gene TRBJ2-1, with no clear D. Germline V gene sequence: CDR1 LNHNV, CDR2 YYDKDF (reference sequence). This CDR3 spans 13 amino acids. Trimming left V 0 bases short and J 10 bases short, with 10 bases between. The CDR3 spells CATSRDLRVEQFF. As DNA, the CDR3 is TGTGCCACCAGCAGAGATTTAAGGGTCGAGCAGTTCTTC.

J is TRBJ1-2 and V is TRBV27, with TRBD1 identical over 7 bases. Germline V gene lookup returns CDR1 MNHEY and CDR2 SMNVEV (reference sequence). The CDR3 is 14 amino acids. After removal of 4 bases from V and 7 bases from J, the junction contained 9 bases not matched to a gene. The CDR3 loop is CASSSTGSNGGYTF. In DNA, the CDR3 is TGTGCCAGCAGTTCGACAGGGAGCAATGGTGGCTACACCTTC.

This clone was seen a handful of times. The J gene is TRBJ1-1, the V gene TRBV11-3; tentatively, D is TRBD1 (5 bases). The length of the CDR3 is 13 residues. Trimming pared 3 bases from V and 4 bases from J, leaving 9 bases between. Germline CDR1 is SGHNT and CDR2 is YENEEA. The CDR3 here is CASSFSTGTEAFF. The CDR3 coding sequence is TGTGCCAGCAGCTTCTCAACAGGCACTGAAGCTTTCTTT.

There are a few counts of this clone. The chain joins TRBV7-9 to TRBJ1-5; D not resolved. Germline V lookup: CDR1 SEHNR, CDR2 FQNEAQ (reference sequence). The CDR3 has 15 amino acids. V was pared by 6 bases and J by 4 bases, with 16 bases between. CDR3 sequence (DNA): TGTGCCAGCAGTGGCTCGTCCGTCGAGAATCAGCCCCAGCATTTT. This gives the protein CASSGSSVENQPQHF.

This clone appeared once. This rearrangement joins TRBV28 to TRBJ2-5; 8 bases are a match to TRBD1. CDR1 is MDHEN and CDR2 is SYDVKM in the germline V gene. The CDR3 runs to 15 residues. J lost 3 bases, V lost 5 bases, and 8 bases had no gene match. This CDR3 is CASSLDRGTEETQYF. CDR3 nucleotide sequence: TGTGCCAGCAGTCTCGACAGGGGAACTGAAGAGACCCAGTACTTC.

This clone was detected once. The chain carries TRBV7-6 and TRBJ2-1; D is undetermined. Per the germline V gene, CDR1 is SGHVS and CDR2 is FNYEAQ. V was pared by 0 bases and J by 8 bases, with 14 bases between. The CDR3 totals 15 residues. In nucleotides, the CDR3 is TGTGCCAGCAGCTTAGCTTGGAACCCCGGACATGAGCAGTTCTTC. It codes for CASSLAWNPGHEQFF. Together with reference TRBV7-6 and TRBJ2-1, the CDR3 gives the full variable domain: GAGVSQSPRYKVTKRGQDVALRCDPISGHVSLYWYRQALGQGPEFLTYFNYEAQQDKSGLPNDRFSAERPEGSISTLTIQRTEQRDSAMYRCASSLAWNPGHEQFFGPGTRLTVL.

The CDR3, as DNA: TGTGCCAGCAGCTTGCCCTCGGGCCGGGGAACCTACGAGCAGTACTTC. It translates to CASSLPSGRGTYEQYF. The J gene is TRBJ2-7, the V gene TRBV5-4, with D perhaps TRBD2 (5 bases). CDR1 is SGHNT, CDR2 YYREEE, per germline (reference sequence). Trimming stripped 1 base from V and 2 bases from J, with 16 bases between. The CDR3 covers 16 residues.

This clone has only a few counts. The CDR3 DNA is TGTGCCAGACAGGGAAGGAGGTATGGCTACACCTTC. Encoded protein: CARQGRRYGYTF. The chain combines TRBV25-1 with TRBJ1-2; TRBD1 is a possible D gene (6 bases). This CDR3 is 12 amino acids long. Germline V CDR1 and CDR2: MGHDK, SYGVNS. V dropped 9 bases and J dropped 5 bases, with 13 bases sitting between them.

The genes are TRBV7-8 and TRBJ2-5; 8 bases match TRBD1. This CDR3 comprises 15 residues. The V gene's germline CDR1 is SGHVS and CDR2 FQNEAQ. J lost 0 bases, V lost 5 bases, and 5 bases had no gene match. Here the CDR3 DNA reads TGTGCCAGCAGCGGCCGGGACAGGAACCAAGAGACCCAGTACTTC. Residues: CASSGRDRNQETQYF.

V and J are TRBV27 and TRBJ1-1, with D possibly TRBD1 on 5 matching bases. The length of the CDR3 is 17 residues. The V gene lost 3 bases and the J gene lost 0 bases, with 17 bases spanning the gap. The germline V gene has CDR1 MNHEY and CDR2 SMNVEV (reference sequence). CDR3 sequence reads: CASSLSRGWDLNTEAFF. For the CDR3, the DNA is TGTGCCAGCAGTTTGAGCCGGGGGTGGGATCTGAACACTGAAGCTTTCTTT.

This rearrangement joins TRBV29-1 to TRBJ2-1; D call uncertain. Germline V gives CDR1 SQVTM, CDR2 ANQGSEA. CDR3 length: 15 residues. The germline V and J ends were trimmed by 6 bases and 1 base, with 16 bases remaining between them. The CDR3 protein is CSVQINSVSYNEQFF. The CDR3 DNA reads TGCAGCGTCCAGATAAACAGTGTATCCTACAATGAGCAGTTCTTC.

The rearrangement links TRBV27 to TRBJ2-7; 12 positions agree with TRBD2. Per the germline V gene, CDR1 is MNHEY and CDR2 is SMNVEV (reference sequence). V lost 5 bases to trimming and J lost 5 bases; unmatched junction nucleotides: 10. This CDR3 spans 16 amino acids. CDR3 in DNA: TGTGCCAGCAGTGTAATCCTAGCGGGAGGGCCGGACGAGCAGTACTTC. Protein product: CASSVILAGGPDEQYF.

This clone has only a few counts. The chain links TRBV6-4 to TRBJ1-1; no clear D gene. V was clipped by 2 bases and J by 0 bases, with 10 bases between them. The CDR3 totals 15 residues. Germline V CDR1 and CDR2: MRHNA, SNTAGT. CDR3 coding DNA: TGTGCCAGCAGTGACCGCGGAGGGATGAACACTGAAGCTTTCTTT. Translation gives CASSDRGGMNTEAFF.

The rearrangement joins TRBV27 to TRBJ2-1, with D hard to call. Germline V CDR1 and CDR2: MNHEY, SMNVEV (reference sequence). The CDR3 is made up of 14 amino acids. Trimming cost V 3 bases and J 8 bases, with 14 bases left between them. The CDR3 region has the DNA TGTGCCAGCAGTTTTACCCAACCTAAGGATGAGCAGTTCTTC. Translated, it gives CASSFTQPKDEQFF.